The present TCR beta chain was sequenced within a study of T cells after posttransplantation cyclophosphamide. Study-level findings and limits: After PTCy, TRB diversity resembled that of CNI/methotrexate controls. Blood and skin or GI T cell repertoires showed limited TRB overlap. Later post-transplant blood repertoires were often dominated by donor CD8+ memory clones.

Sequencing was performed with immunoSEQ multiplex PCR; in TCRdb, only in-frame clones are kept and a portion is missing. The sample yields approximately 40,000 clones, without any singletons. This clone was seen at least ten times. Its specificity is not known. This related bone marrow graft donor gave peripheral blood on the day of marrow donation. This TCR derives from a man aged 40-55 years in good health, CMV-negative, and a related stem cell transplant donor. The specimen sequenced was PBMCs.

The chain's CDR3 is CASSKEQGAFGIQYF. For the CDR3, the DNA is TGTGCCAGCTCAAAAGAACAGGGGGCCTTTGGCATTCAGTACTTC. The chain links TRBV18 to TRBJ2-4; TRBD1 matches at 9 bases. This CDR3 is 15 amino acids long. V was pared by 5 bases and J by 9 bases, with 11 bases of the junction left unmatched. CDR1 and CDR2 (germline): KGHSH, LQKENI.